This TCR beta chain comes out of a study of CD8 T cells in ankylosing spondylitis. Study-level points and caveats: Disease-associated clones were reportedly significantly overrepresented in matched ankylosing spondylitis synovial fluid.

The V and J ends lost 6 bases and 4 bases respectively, with 11 bases between them. In germline, CDR1 is SQVTM, CDR2 ANQGSEA. This CDR3 contains 12 residues. This clonotype was picked up a small number of times. Its antigen is currently unknown. TCRdb re-analysed the 5' RACE reads in MiXCR, keeping a single row per CDR3 protein. The sample carries about 400,000 distinct CDR3 sequences, 20% to 25% recorded once. J is TRBJ2-3 and V is TRBV29-1; D may match TRBD1 or TRBD2 (5 bases each). The TCR was taken from a male donor with ankylosing spondylitis or in good health (not recorded which). The sequenced material came from blood, either unsorted or a sorted T cell fraction (not recorded which). CDR3 protein: CSVPGAADTQYF. The CDR3 DNA is TGCAGCGTACCCGGGGCAGCAGATACGCAGTATTTT.